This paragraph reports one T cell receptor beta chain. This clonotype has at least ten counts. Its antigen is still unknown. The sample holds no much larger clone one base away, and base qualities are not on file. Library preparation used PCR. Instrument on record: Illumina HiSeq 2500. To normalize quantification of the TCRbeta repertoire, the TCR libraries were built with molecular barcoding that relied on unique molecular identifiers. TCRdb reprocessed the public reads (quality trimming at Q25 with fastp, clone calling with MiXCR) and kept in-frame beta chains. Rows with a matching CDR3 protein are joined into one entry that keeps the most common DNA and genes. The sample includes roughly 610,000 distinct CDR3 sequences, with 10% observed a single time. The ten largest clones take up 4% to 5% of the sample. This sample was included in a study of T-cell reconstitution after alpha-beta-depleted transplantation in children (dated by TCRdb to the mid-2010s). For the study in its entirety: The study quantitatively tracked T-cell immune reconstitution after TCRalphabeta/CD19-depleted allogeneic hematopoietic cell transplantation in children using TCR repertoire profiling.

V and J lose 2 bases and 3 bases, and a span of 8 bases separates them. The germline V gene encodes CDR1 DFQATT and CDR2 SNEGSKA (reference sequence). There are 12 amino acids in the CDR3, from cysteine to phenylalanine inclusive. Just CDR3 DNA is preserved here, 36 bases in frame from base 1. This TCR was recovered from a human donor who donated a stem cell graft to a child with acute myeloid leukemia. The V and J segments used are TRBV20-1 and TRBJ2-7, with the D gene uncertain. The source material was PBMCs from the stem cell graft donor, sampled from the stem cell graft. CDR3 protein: CSARSGFYEQYF. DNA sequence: TGCAGTGCTAGAAGTGGGTTCTACGAGCAGTACTTC.